A selection of T cell receptor beta chains follows, all from one sample in a study of blood T cells in healthy people across ages. TCRdb reprocessed the 5' RACE reads via MiXCR and lists one record per CDR3 protein. This table has more than 800,000 distinct CDR3 sequences, around 43% appearing once. Input material: blood. These receptors were obtained from a woman in her sixties or seventies in good health. The CDR3 runs from the conserved cysteine through the conserved F or W. A D gene is named only where the DNA matches it firmly. Rows give clone size only sometimes, using once, few, many, or a class for an expanded clone.

>once|TRBJ2-1|-|TRBV14
CASSQDFTYNEQFF
TGTGCCAGCAGCCAAGACTTTACCTACAATGAGCAGTTCTTC
>-|TRBJ1-5|-|TRBV20-1
CSARPSTGTLGPQHF
TGCAGTGCTAGGCCCTCGACGGGGACCTTAGGGCCCCAGCATTTT
>-|TRBJ1-2|-|TRBV4-3
CASSPESLTHYGYTF
TGCGCCAGCAGCCCCGAATCATTAACGCACTATGGCTACACCTTC
>few|TRBJ2-5|TRBD2|TRBV20-1
CSARGGKETQYF
TGCAGTGCTAGGGGGGGGAAAGAGACCCAGTACTTC
>-|TRBJ2-2|-|TRBV3-1
CASSQVRGANGELFF
TGTGCCAGCAGCCAAGTGAGAGGGGCTAACGGGGAGCTGTTTTTT
>-|TRBJ2-5|-|TRBV24-1
CATSDFRFQETQYF
TGTGCCACCAGTGATTTTCGGTTCCAAGAGACCCAGTACTTC
>few|TRBJ2-7|-|TRBV27
CASSLAIHSYEQYF
TGTGCCAGCAGTTTAGCAATCCACTCCTACGAGCAGTACTTC
>few|TRBJ2-7|-|TRBV7-2
CASSSIGTPEQYF
TGTGCCAGCAGCTCTATAGGGACCCCCGAGCAGTACTTC
>-|TRBJ1-4|TRBD1|TRBV2
CARRDSRNEKLFF
TGTGCCAGACGGGACAGCCGTAATGAAAAACTGTTTTTT
>-|TRBJ1-6|TRBD1|TRBV7-6
CASTKLKKGQLSSSYNSPLHF
TGTGCCAGCACCAAATTGAAAAAGGGACAGTTGAGTAGCTCCTATAATTCACCCCTCCACTTT
>many|TRBJ2-3|TRBD2|TRBV7-2
CASSSTSASTDTQYF
TGTGCCAGCAGCTCGACTAGCGCGAGCACAGATACGCAGTATTTT
>-|TRBJ2-5|TRBD2|TRBV9
CASSVSVSGRAGETQYF
TGTGCCAGCAGCGTATCGGTTAGCGGGAGGGCGGGAGAGACCCAGTACTTC
>few|TRBJ2-7|TRBD2|TRBV7-9
CASSPGTSGSGYEQYF
TGTGCCAGCAGCCCCGGGACTAGCGGGAGTGGCTACGAGCAGTACTTC
>few|TRBJ2-7|TRBD1|TRBV2
CASSEGGQGGGEQYF
TGTGCCAGCAGTGAAGGAGGACAGGGGGGAGGCGAGCAGTACTTC
>few|TRBJ2-5|TRBD2|TRBV5-1
CASSLVASGSTETQYF
TGCGCCAGCAGCTTGGTAGCTAGCGGGAGTACGGAGACCCAGTACTTC
>-|TRBJ1-1|TRBD1|TRBV2
CASRGQGIGEAFF
TGTGCCAGCAGAGGACAGGGGATCGGTGAAGCTTTCTTT
>-|TRBJ2-1|-|TRBV6-5
CASSSFEQFNNEQFF
TGTGCCAGCAGTTCATTTGAACAGTTTAACAATGAGCAGTTCTTC
>-|TRBJ2-5|-|TRBV20-1
CSATRDKGETQYF
TGCAGTGCTACCCGGGACAAAGGAGAGACCCAGTACTTC
>-|TRBJ2-7|TRBD1|TRBV5-1
CASRLGTEPYEQYF
TGCGCCAGCCGACTGGGGACAGAACCCTACGAGCAGTACTTC
>-|TRBJ2-3|-|TRBV25-1
CASRAGESTDTQYF
TGTGCCAGCAGGGCAGGGGAAAGCACAGATACGCAGTATTTT
>few|TRBJ1-1|-|TRBV18
CASSQKDLNTEAFF
TGTGCCAGCTCCCAAAAAGACCTGAACACTGAAGCTTTCTTT
>-|TRBJ1-5|-|TRBV6-5
CASIYSSGREPQHF
TGTGCCAGCATTTACTCGTCAGGGAGAGAGCCCCAGCATTTT
>-|TRBJ2-7|TRBD1|TRBV6-5
CASSFAGTGATYEQYF
TGTGCCAGCAGTTTTGCCGGGACAGGGGCAACCTACGAGCAGTACTTC
>few|TRBJ2-7|-|TRBV11-3
CASSPGPLDEQYF
TGTGCCAGCAGCCCAGGCCCTTTGGACGAGCAGTACTTC
>-|TRBJ2-1|-|TRBV10-3
CAISAEEGSYNEQFF
TGTGCCATCAGTGCGGAGGAAGGTTCCTACAATGAGCAGTTCTTC
>-|TRBJ2-3|-|TRBV30
CAWSVGDRSYTDTQYF
TGTGCCTGGAGTGTAGGCGACAGGAGCTACACAGATACGCAGTATTTT
>few|TRBJ2-1|-|TRBV27
CAISPGESSYNEQFF
TGTGCCATCTCGCCGGGGGAGAGCTCCTACAATGAGCAGTTCTTC
>-|TRBJ1-1|-|TRBV6-1
CASSKNLGTEAFF
TGTGCCAGCAGTAAAAATTTGGGGACTGAAGCTTTCTTT
>few|TRBJ2-7|TRBD1|TRBV28
CASEAPRQGTSEQYF
TGTGCCAGCGAAGCGCCGCGACAGGGGACGTCCGAGCAGTACTTC
>few|TRBJ2-3|-|TRBV27
CASSVMATDTQYF
TGTGCCAGCAGTGTAATGGCCACAGATACGCAGTATTTT
>-|TRBJ2-1|TRBD2|TRBV5-4
CASSKGLAGANEQFF
TGTGCCAGCAGCAAGGGACTAGCGGGAGCCAATGAGCAGTTCTTC
>many|TRBJ2-7|TRBD2|TRBV7-8
CASSLERREYAYEQYF
TGTGCCAGCAGCTTAGAAAGGCGGGAGTACGCCTACGAGCAGTACTTC
>-|TRBJ1-5|TRBD1|TRBV12-5
CASGSRGRVEDSNQPQHF
TGTGCTAGTGGGTCGAGGGGGCGGGTTGAGGATAGCAATCAGCCCCAGCATTTT
>once|TRBJ2-7|TRBD1|TRBV28
CASSPGTAGYSEQYF
TGTGCCAGCAGCCCCGGGACAGCCGGGTACTCCGAGCAGTACTTC
>-|TRBJ2-1|TRBD2|TRBV20-1
CSAPSLAGGPNEQFF
TGCAGTGCCCCGTCTCTAGCGGGAGGGCCGAATGAGCAGTTCTTC
>-|TRBJ1-2|TRBD1|TRBV13
CASSPGQEWISYGYTF
TGTGCCAGCAGCCCAGGACAGGAATGGATTTCCTATGGCTACACCTTC